These T cell receptor beta chains were read from a single sample in a study of siplizumab effects on memory and regulatory T cells. Data came from immunoSEQ multiplex PCR; TCRdb stores just in-frame clones and leaves some out. This table has some 100,000 clones, around 90% appearing once. Sequences were obtained from Tregs sorted from blood. These receptor sequences come from a human donor in good health. Each CDR3 is given with its conserved first and last residue.

>TRBJ2-7|TRBV18
CASSPTVSYEQYF
>TRBJ1-6|TRBV7-2
CASSSWGGGLYNSPLHF
>TRBJ2-3|TRBV27
CASSSRKTSTDTQYF
>TRBJ1-1|TRBV7-9
CASSSSRGSEAFF
>TRBJ2-3|TRBV5-1
CASSPYTTDTQYF
>TRBJ2-5|TRBV4-1
CASSQRDQYQETQYF
>TRBJ2-5|TRBV4-1
CASSQYSGRAEEETQYF
>TRBJ2-6|TRBV5-1
CASSRGPGANVLTF
>TRBJ1-6|TRBV4-1
CASSQEANRNSPLHF
>TRBJ2-3|TRBV6-5
CASRYRVTDTQYF
>TRBJ2-2|TRBV6-5
CASSPSPTGELFF
>TRBJ2-7|TRBV18
CASSPTGDFYEQYF
>TRBJ2-7|TRBV5-1
CASSLVGLAGLSYEQYF
>TRBJ1-1|TRBV5-1
CASSLARNTEAFF
>TRBJ2-1|TRBV7-9
CASSLVGTRGFF
>TRBJ2-7|TRBV18
CASSSGTGAQGAGEQYF
>TRBJ1-5|TRBV10-3
CAIRDTGGQGQPQHF
>TRBJ2-1|TRBV9
CASRPGGEDVNEQFF
>TRBJ2-5|TRBV5-1
CASSFLQETQYF
>TRBJ2-2|TRBV2
CASLRGGTGELFF
>TRBJ1-6|TRBV28
CASRDHLQISLHF
>TRBJ1-2|TRBV14
CASSLDDRGNGYTF
>TRBJ2-3|TRBV20-1
CSASFHTQYF
>TRBJ1-1|TRBV6-4
CASSIGGINTEAFF
>TRBJ2-1|TRBV5-6
CASSSLTSGGHNEQFF
>TRBJ2-7|TRBV30
CAWSIRGEQYF
>TRBJ2-5|TRBV27
CASSFGREETQYF
>TRBJ1-3|TRBV5-1
CASSLALVGVSGNTIYF
>TRBJ2-3|TRBV6-5
CASTRGVLADTQYF
>TRBJ1-2|TRBV5-1
CASSFQGRNFNGYTF
>TRBJ2-2|TRBV27
CASSPRQGAPGELFF
>TRBJ2-1|TRBV20-1
CSAEYNEQFF
>TRBJ2-3|TRBV5-1
CASSGGLAGGGSSDTQYF
>TRBJ1-1|TRBV5-1
CASSRMTGGGTEAFF
>TRBJ1-5|TRBV19
CASKDRGFNQPQHF